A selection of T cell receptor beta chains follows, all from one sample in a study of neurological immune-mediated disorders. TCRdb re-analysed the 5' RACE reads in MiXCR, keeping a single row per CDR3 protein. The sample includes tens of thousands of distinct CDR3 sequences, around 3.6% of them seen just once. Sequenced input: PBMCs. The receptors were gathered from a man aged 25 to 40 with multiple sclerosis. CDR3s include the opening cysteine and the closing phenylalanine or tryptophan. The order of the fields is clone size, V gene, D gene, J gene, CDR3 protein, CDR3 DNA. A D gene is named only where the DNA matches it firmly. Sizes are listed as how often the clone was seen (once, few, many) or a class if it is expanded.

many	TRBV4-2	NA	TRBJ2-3	CASSQAGGGSGTDTQYF	TGTGCCAGCAGCCAAGCCGGGGGCGGGAGTGGAACAGATACGCAGTATTTT
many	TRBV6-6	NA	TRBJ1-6	CASSGTALYNSPLHF	TGTGCCAGTTCAGGAACGGCCTTGTATAATTCACCCCTCCACTTT
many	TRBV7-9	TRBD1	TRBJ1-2	CASSSTTGVSYGYTF	TGTGCCAGCAGCTCCACGACAGGGGTTAGCTATGGCTACACCTTC
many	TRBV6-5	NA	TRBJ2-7	CASRPTHGLFKPYEQYF	TGTGCCAGCAGACCCACTCATGGACTCTTCAAGCCCTACGAGCAGTACTTC
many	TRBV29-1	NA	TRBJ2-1	CSVLQGGKGEQFF	TGCAGCGTTCTACAGGGAGGGAAGGGTGAGCAGTTCTTC
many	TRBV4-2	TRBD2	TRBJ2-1	CASSQGRRTSGTDEQFF	TGTGCCAGCAGCCAAGGGAGGCGAACTAGCGGGACAGATGAGCAGTTCTTC
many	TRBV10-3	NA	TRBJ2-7	CAISGPVGERDNEQYF	TGTGCCATCAGTGGTCCGGTCGGCGAACGGGATAACGAGCAGTACTTC
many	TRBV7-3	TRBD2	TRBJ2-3	CASSSRGGKDTQYF	TGTGCCAGCAGCTCCCGGGGGGGCAAAGATACGCAGTATTTT
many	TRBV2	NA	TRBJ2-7	CASKPSNLRYEQYF	TGTGCCAGTAAACCGTCAAATCTGCGCTACGAGCAGTACTTC
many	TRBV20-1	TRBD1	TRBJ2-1	CSAGQGSSYNEQFF	TGCAGTGCTGGACAGGGGAGCTCCTACAATGAGCAGTTCTTC
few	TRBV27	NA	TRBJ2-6	CASSRAIFSGANVLTF	TGTGCCAGCAGTAGGGCGATTTTCTCTGGGGCCAACGTCCTGACTTTC
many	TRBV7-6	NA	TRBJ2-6	CASSLLAAQDRSGANVLTF	TGTGCCAGCAGCTTATTAGCGGCGCAGGACCGTTCTGGGGCCAACGTCCTGACTTTC
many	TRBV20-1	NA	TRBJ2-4	CSVGGGNIQYF	TGCAGTGTAGGGGGGGGGAACATTCAGTACTTC
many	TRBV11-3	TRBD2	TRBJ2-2	CASSSRSSGRRTGELFF	TGTGCCAGCAGTTCTAGAAGTAGCGGGAGACGCACCGGGGAGCTGTTTTTT
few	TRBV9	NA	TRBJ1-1	CASSPSGGYNTEAFF	TGTGCCAGCAGCCCCAGTGGGGGATATAACACTGAAGCTTTCTTT